This T cell receptor beta chain was retrieved from a study of T cell repertoires in cytomegalovirus infection. Many counts were recorded for this clonotype. TCRdb processed the reads anew with MiXCR; each CDR3 protein has one entry. This table has about 600,000 distinct CDR3 sequences, about 24% appearing once. The junction had 7 bases not matched to a gene; V was cut back by 2 bases and J by 6 bases. The CDR3 runs 15 residues. Germline V gene sequence: CDR1 ENHRY, CDR2 SYGVKD. This clonotype was obtained from a human donor in good health (CMV status not recorded). Some clones in this sample may be carry-over from other donors' samples. The specimen sequenced was CD8+ T cells from PBMCs. The gene calls are TRBV10-3 and TRBJ1-1, with TRBD1 matching 9 bases. CDR3 coding DNA: TGTGCCATCAGTGAGCCTCCGGGACAGGGAGCTGAAGCTTTCTTT. Amino acid sequence: CAISEPPGQGAEAFF.